These T cell receptor beta chains were read from a single sample in a study of lymphopenia after photon versus proton radiotherapy. TCRdb's table, derived via immunoSEQ multiplex PCR, lists solely in-frame clones and lacks some. The sample holds 20,000 to 25,000 clones, around 89% seen once. The specimen comprised peripheral blood, sampled from a patient treated with proton-based radiotherapy. The receptors were sampled from a man older than 75 with esophageal cancer. CDR3s include the opening cysteine and the closing phenylalanine or tryptophan.

>TRBV19|TRBJ2-7
CATEQTGGIYEQYF
>TRBV11-2|TRBJ1-3
CASSSQRNTIYF
>TRBV7-7|TRBJ2-7
CASSPGLAGDEQYF
>TRBV18|TRBJ1-4
CASSPRSVATNEKLFF
>TRBV4-3|TRBJ2-1
CASSQEAQGALEQFF
>TRBV19|TRBJ1-2
CASSIGGPNYGYTF
>TRBV7-9|TRBJ2-5
CASSLEAGETQYF
>TRBV15|TRBJ1-5
CATSPGGGSQPQHF
>TRBV6-6|TRBJ2-7
CASSRRTGYYEQYF
>TRBV18|TRBJ2-1
CASSPYQGNEQFF
>TRBV19|TRBJ2-7
CASSIGRTASMDEQYF
>TRBV4-3|TRBJ1-5
CASSQDLGQPQHF
>TRBV9|TRBJ1-2
CASSVGVGGLGYGYTF
>TRBV28|TRBJ1-2
CASSLEAIYGAGGYTF
>TRBV5-6|TRBJ1-2
CASSRPWGQGAYGYTF
>TRBV18|TRBJ2-7
CASSRTRLTGPSAEQYF
>TRBV6-1|TRBJ2-1
CASRPSQGWSSEQFF